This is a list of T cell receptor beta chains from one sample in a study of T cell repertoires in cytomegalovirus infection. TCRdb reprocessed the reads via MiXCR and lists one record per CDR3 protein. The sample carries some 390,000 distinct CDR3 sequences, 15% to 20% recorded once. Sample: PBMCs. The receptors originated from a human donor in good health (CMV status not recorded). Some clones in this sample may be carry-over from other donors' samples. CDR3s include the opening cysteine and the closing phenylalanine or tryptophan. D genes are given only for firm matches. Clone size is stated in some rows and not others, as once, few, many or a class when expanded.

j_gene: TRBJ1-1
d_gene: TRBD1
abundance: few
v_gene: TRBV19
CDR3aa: CASSRRTGKIEAFF
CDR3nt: TGTGCCAGTAGTAGACGGACAGGAAAGATTGAAGCTTTCTTT

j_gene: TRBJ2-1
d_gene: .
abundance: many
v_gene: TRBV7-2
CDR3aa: CASRNPLMEGAEYNEQFF
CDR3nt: TGTGCCAGCAGAAACCCCCTTATGGAGGGGGCGGAATACAATGAGCAGTTCTTC

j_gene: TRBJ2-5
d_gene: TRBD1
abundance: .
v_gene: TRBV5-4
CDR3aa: CASSLGGQGDETQYF
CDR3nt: TGTGCCAGCAGCTTGGGTGGACAGGGGGATGAGACCCAGTACTTC

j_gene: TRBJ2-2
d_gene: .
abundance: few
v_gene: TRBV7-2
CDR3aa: CASSLAFGELFF
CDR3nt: TGTGCCAGCAGCTTAGCTTTCGGGGAGCTGTTTTTT

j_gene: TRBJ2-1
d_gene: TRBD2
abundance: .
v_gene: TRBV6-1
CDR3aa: CASRGGGVRNEQFF
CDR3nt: TGTGCCAGCCGGGGGGGGGGGGTACGCAATGAGCAGTTCTTC

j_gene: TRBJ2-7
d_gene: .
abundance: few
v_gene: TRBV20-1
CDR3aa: CSATLRGSHEQYF
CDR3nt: TGCAGTGCGACTTTAAGAGGGAGCCACGAGCAGTACTTC

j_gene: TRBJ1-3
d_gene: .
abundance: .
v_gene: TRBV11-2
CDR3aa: CASSSPPQISSGNTIYF
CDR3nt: TGTGCCAGCAGCTCCCCGCCGCAAATTTCCTCTGGAAACACCATATATTTT

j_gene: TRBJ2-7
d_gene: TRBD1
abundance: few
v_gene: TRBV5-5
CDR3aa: CASSSAPRQGPYEQYF
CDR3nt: TGTGCCAGCAGCTCTGCCCCCCGACAGGGTCCCTACGAGCAGTACTTC

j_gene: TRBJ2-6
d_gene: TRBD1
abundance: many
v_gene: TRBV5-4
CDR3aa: CASSSLYRDRAFSGANVLTF
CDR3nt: TGTGCCAGCAGCTCACTCTATCGGGACAGGGCTTTCTCTGGGGCCAACGTCCTGACTTTC

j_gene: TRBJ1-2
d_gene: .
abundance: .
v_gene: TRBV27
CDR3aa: CASSLSRNTIAGYTF
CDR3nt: TGTGCCAGCAGTTTATCGAGAAATACAATCGCCGGCTACACCTTC

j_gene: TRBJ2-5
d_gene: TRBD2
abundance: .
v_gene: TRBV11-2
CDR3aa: CASSLSPTSPTQETQYF
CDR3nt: TGTGCCAGCAGCTTATCACCGACTAGCCCAACCCAAGAGACCCAGTACTTC

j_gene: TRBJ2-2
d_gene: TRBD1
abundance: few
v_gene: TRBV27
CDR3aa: CASSLKRGRTGELFF
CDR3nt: TGTGCCAGCAGTTTAAAGAGGGGGCGGACCGGGGAGCTGTTTTTT

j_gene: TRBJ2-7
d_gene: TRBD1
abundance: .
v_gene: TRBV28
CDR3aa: CASSSGTVDDEQYF
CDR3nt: TGTGCCAGCAGCTCCGGGACAGTGGATGACGAGCAGTACTTC

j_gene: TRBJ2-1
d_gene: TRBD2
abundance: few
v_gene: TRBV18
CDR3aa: CASSPQSGSNEQFF
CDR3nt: TGTGCCAGCTCACCACAGAGCGGGAGTAATGAGCAGTTCTTC